A selection of T cell receptor beta chains follows, all from one sample in a study of blood T cells in healthy people across ages. TCRdb independently ran MiXCR on the 5' RACE reads; one entry per CDR3 protein. The sample has around 900,000 distinct CDR3 sequences, 29% seen once. The source material was blood. Receptors originate from a woman of 80 years or more in good health. The CDR3 runs from the conserved cysteine through the conserved F or W. The order of the fields is V gene, clone size, CDR3 protein. The size entry is marked missing in some rows and otherwise reads once, few, many or a size class.

TRBV20-1,.,CSRTGKMNTEAFF
TRBV2,.,CATRGWNTGGRGCTF
TRBV7-3,.,CASSLMGAGETQYF
TRBV6-6,many,CASNPGLARVGTQYF
TRBV20-1,.,CSAEGSRPQQFF
TRBV20-1,many,CSARRNRVEVTQYF
TRBV29-1,.,CSVVGLATNEKLFF
TRBV4-2,few,CSSGITAYNEQFF
TRBV5-1,.,CASSKRVSTYEQYF
TRBV5-1,.,CASSPALARAQETQYF
TRBV5-1,.,CASQTWGDRTGANVLTF
TRBV7-7,many,CASSGHLSTDTQYF
TRBV6-2/TRBV6-3,many,CASSYVSKETQYF
TRBV10-2,few,CASSGLQGQPQHF
TRBV20-1,few,CSARDPAGYQETQYF
TRBV5-1,many,CASSLESGGGLQHF
TRBV11-2,many,CASSTQGLPNEQFF
TRBV11-2,.,CASSFSGTVNNSPLHF
TRBV6-5,many,CASSYSGPGDTQYF
TRBV5-6,.,CASSPGQGGDYGYTF
TRBV11-2,many,CASSLDFRVGYGYTF
TRBV5-5,few,CASSYLAGALYNERFF
TRBV12-3/TRBV12-4,.,CASRRTVGDYSEQFF
TRBV21-1,few,CASSKDRVSGQPQHF
TRBV20-1,many,CSAKSGGARGTQYF
TRBV20-1,many,CSASSSWDEQFF
TRBV29-1,.,CSVEDPTGPYEQYF
TRBV21-1,few,CASSRTGPISSYNSPLHF
TRBV5-1,many,CASSLGDRGPETQYF
TRBV20-1,many,CRVAGGGAEQFF
TRBV6-2/TRBV6-3,few,CASKQTSTSGANVRTF
TRBV5-1,many,CASSFRDRGNEQFF
TRBV9,.,CASSPTTGGHEQYF
TRBV10-3,.,CAISDRTSGGPDTQYF
TRBV6-2/TRBV6-3,.,CASSIQGPYSNQHQHF
TRBV27,.,CASSLRRATNTGELFF
TRBV7-9,few,CASSFTGDNQPQHF
TRBV7-2,many,CASSWRAGGQDKNIQYF
TRBV14,.,CASSQPQGRFLMNTEAFF